This T cell receptor (beta chain) was identified during a study of T-cell memory formation after mild COVID-19. This clonotype was seen more than once but under ten times. One entry per CDR3 protein results from TCRdb running MiXCR on the 5' RACE reads. Of 400,000 to 500,000 distinct CDR3 sequences in the sample, over 15% were seen once. CDR1 MNHEY and CDR2 SVGEGT come from the germline V gene. The ends were cut back, 0 bases at V and 8 bases at J, with 10 bases in the middle. The CDR3 totals 13 residues. The sequence came from an adult woman who had mild COVID-19 (a few samples of this study predate the infection). Cell type and time point are not known. The sequencing sample was made of PBMCs or a T cell subset sorted from them (not recorded which). The J gene is TRBJ1-1, the V gene TRBV6-2 or TRBV6-3; no reliable D call. CDR3 in DNA: TGTGCCAGCAGTTACTCAAGCCAGCCCGAAGCTTTCTTT. This codes for CASSYSSQPEAFF.